This T cell receptor (beta chain) stems from a study of blood T cell repertoires in COVID-19. Study at large: Some COVID-19 samples were acute and others convalescent; all came from the United States, Italy and Spain. Sources were T cells, B-cell-depleted T cells, or PBMCs; the material itself was cDNA or gDNA.

In the authors' workflow: The assay estimated nucleated cells by amplifying reference gene primers. Sequenced by immunoSEQ multiplex PCR; TCRdb stores in-frame clones only, minus some. V and J calls and clone size come straight from that table; D and trimming were deduced from the DNA. The data hold some 74,000 clones, with roughly 80% observed a single time. The ends lost 6 bases at V and 0 bases at J; junction bases unmatched: 5. The germline gives CDR1 SQVTM, CDR2 ANQGSEA. The CDR3 has 15 residues. This TCR derives from a woman over 75 with active or convalescent COVID-19. Specimen: peripheral blood. The rearrangement links TRBV29-1 to TRBJ2-2; TRBD1 agrees at 9 bases. The CDR3 DNA reads as TGCAGCGTGACAGGGGGTGCTTCGAACACCGGGGAGCTGTTTTTT. Its translation is CSVTGGASNTGELFF.